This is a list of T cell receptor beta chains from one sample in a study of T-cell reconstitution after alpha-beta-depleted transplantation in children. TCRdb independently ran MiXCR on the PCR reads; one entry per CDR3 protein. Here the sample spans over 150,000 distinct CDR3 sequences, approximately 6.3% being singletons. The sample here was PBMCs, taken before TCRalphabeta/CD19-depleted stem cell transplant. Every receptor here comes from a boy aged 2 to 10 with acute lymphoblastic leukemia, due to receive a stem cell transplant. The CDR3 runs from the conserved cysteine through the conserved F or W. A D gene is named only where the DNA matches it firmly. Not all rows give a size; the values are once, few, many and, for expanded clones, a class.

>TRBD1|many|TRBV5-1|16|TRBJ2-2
TGCGCCAGCAGCGACCAGAGACAGGGGAGCACCGGGGAGCTGTTTTTT
CASSDQRQGSTGELFF
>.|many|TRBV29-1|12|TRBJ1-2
TGCAGCGTTGAAGATCGGTACGGCGGCTACACCTTC
CSVEDRYGGYTF
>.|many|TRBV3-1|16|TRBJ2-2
TGTGCCAGCAGCCAAGGAATAACAGGGAGGGCCGGGGAGCTGTTTTTT
CASSQGITGRAGELFF
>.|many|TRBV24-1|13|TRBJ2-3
TGTGCCACCAGTGATTTCGCGTACGGTGCGCAGTATTTT
CATSDFAYGAQYF
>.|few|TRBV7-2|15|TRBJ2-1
TGTGCCAGCAGCTTAGAGGGTAGACTTGGCAATGAGCAGTTCTTC
CASSLEGRLGNEQFF
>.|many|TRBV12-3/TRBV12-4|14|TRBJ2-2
TGTGCCAGCAGTCTAGGGGTTTACACCGGGGAGCTGTTTTTT
CASSLGVYTGELFF
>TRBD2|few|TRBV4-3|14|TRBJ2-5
TGCGCCAGCAGCCCGGGACTAGCGGAAGAGACCCAGTACTTC
CASSPGLAEETQYF
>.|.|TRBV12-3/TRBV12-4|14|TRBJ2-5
TGTGCCAGCAGGCCGCGGGGCAGATTAAAGACCCAGTACTTC
CASRPRGRLKTQYF
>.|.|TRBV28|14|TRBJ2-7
TGTGCCAGCACTTCTGGGCCAGGGGTCGACGAGCAGTACTTC
CASTSGPGVDEQYF
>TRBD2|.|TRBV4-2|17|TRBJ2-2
TGTGCCAGCAGCCAAGATCTAGCGGGACCGAACACCGGGGAGCTGTTTTTT
CASSQDLAGPNTGELFF
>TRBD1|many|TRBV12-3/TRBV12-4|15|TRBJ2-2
TGTGCCAGCAGTTTTAAGGGGGCCTCAACCGGGGAGCTGGTTTTT
CASSFKGASTGELVF
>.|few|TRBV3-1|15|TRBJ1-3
TGTGCCAGCAGCCGCAACGGACGGGCTGGAAACACCATATATTTT
CASSRNGRAGNTIYF
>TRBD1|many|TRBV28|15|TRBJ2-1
TGTGCCAGCAGTACCACCGGGACAGTTAACAATGAGCAGTTCTTC
CASSTTGTVNNEQFF
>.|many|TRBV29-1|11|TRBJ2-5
TGCAGCGGTGGGACGGAAGAGACCCAGTACTTC
CSGGTEETQYF
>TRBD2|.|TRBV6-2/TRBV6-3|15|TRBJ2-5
TGTGCCAGCAGTCCGACCCGGGGAGGGCAAGAGACCCAGTACTTC
CASSPTRGGQETQYF
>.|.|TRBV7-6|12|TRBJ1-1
TGTGCCAGCAGCTTAATGGGGACTGAAGCTTTCTTT
CASSLMGTEAFF
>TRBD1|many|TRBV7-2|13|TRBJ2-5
TGTGCCAGCAGCACATCAGGGGGAGAGACCCAGTACTTC
CASSTSGGETQYF
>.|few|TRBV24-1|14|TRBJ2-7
TGTGCCACCAGTGATGACGCGAGGGGCTACGAGCAGTACTTC
CATSDDARGYEQYF
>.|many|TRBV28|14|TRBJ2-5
TGTGCCAGCAGTCCACCGGGCTTACAAGAGACCCAGTACTTC
CASSPPGLQETQYF
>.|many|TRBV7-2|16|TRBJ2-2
TGTGCCAGCAGCCCATCCCTAGCACCGAACACCGGGGAGCTGTTTTTT
CASSPSLAPNTGELFF
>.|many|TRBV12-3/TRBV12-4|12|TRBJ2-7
TGTGCCAGCAGGGGACAAGTCTACGAGCAGTACTTC
CASRGQVYEQYF
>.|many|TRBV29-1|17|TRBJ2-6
TGCAGCGTTGAAATTTGGACTCCTCTCTCTGGGGCCAACGTCCTGACTTTC
CSVEIWTPLSGANVLTF
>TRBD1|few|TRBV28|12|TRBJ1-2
TGTGCCAGCAGCTTGACAGGGCTGGACTACACCTTC
CASSLTGLDYTF
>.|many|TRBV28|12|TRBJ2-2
TGTGCCAGCAGCCGTGTCTCCGGGGAGCTGTTTTTT
CASSRVSGELFF
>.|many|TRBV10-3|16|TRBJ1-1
TGTGCCATCAGTGACATTAAACAGGGTTCAGGGACTGAAGCTTTCTTT
CAISDIKQGSGTEAFF
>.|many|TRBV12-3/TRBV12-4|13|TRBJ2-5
TGTGCCAGCAGTTTAGGTCATCAAGAGACCCAGTACTTC
CASSLGHQETQYF
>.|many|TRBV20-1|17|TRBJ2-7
TGCAGTGCTAGGCTGGGCCGCCCCTTAGGGACTGCCTACGAGCAGTACTTC
CSARLGRPLGTAYEQYF
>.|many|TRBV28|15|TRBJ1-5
TGTGCCACTAGAGAGCCAGTGTCAAACAATCAGCCCCAGCATTTT
CATREPVSNNQPQHF
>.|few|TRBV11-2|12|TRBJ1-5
TGTGCCAGCAGCCGGGAGAATCAGCCCCAGCATTTT
CASSRENQPQHF
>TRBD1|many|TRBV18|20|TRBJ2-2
TGTGCCAGCTCACCACCGTCAACTAACAGGGGGCGCGGGGACACCGGGGAGCTGTTTTTT
CASSPPSTNRGRGDTGELFF
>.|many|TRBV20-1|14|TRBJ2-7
TGCAGTGCTGGGGACCGAGGACGGTACTACGAGCAGTACTTC
CSAGDRGRYYEQYF
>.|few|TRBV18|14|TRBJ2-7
TGTGCCAGCTCACCACCGGGACACCTCTACGAGCAGTACTTC
CASSPPGHLYEQYF
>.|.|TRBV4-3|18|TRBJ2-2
TGCGCCAGCAGCCAGTTTTCTCCCGCGGGGATGGGCACCGGGGAGCTGTTTTTT
CASSQFSPAGMGTGELFF
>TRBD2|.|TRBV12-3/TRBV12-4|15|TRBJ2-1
TGTGCCAGCAGTTTACGCGGGGGGGCCTGGGATGAGCAGTTCTTC
CASSLRGGAWDEQFF
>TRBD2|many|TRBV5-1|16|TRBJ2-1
TGCGCCAGCAGCGCCCCTCCAGCGGGGGCCTACAATGAGCAGTTCTTC
CASSAPPAGAYNEQFF
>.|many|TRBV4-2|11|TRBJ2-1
TGTGCCAGCAGCTCCCGGGAAGCGCAGTTCTTC
CASSSREAQFF
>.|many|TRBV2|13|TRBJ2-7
TGTGCCAGCAGTGTGATCCTCGGGGGCGAGCAGTACTTC
CASSVILGGEQYF
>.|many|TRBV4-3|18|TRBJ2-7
TGCGCCAGCAGCCAAGATCTGACTTCTCGGGGGAAGTTCTCCGAGCAGTACTTC
CASSQDLTSRGKFSEQYF
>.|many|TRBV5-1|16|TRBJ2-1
TGCGCCAGCAGCTTGGAGAGGGGAAGCTCCTACAATGAGCAGTTCTTC
CASSLERGSSYNEQFF
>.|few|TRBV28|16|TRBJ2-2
TGTGCCAGCAGTTTTAGTGGAGGGGTAGGCACCGGGGAGCTGTTTTTT
CASSFSGGVGTGELFF